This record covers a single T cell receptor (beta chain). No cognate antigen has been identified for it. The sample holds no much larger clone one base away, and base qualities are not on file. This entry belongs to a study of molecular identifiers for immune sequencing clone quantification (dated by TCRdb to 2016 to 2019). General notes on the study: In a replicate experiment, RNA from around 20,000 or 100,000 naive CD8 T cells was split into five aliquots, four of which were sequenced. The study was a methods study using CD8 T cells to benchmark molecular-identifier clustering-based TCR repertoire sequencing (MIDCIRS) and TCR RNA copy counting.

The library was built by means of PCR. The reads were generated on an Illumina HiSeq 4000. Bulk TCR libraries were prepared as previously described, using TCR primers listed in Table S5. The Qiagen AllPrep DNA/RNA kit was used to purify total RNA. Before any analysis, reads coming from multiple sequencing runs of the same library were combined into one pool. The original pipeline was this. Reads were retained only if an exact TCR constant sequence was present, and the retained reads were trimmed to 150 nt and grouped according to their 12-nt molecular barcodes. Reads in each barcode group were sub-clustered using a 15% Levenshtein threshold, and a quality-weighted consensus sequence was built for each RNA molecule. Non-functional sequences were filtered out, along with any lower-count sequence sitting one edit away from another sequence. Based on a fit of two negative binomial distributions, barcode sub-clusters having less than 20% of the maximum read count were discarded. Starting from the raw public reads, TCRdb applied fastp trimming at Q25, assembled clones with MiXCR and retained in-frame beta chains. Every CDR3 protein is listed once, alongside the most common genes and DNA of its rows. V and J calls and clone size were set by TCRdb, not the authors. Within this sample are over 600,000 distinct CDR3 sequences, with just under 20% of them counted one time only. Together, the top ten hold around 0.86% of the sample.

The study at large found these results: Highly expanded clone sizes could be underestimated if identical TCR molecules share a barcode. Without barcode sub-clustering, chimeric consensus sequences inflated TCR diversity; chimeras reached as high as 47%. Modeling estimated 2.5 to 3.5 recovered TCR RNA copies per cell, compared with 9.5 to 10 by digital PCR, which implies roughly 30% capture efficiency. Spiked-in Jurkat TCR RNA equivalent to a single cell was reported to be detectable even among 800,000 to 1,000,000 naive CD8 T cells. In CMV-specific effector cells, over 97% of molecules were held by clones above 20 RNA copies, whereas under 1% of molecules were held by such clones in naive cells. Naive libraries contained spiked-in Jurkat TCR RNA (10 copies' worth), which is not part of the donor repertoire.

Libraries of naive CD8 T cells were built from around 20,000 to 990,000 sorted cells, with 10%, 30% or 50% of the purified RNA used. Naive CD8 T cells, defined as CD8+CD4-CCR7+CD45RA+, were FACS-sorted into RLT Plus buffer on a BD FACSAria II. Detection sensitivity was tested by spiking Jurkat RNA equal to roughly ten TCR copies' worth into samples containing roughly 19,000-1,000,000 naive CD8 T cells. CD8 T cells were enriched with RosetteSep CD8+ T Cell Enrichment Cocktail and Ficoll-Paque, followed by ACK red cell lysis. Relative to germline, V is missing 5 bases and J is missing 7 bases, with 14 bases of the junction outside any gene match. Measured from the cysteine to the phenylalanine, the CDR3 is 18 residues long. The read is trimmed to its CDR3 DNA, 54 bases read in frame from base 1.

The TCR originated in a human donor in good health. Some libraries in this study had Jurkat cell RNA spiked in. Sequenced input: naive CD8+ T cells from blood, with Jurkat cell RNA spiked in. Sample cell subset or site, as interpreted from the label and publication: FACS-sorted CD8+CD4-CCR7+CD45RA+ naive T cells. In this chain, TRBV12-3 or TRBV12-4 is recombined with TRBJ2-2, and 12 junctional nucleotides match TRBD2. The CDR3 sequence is CASSLRGGLAGEGGELFF. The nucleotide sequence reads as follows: TGTGCCAGCAGTCTAAGGGGGGGACTAGCGGGTGAGGGCGGGGAGCTGTTTTTT.